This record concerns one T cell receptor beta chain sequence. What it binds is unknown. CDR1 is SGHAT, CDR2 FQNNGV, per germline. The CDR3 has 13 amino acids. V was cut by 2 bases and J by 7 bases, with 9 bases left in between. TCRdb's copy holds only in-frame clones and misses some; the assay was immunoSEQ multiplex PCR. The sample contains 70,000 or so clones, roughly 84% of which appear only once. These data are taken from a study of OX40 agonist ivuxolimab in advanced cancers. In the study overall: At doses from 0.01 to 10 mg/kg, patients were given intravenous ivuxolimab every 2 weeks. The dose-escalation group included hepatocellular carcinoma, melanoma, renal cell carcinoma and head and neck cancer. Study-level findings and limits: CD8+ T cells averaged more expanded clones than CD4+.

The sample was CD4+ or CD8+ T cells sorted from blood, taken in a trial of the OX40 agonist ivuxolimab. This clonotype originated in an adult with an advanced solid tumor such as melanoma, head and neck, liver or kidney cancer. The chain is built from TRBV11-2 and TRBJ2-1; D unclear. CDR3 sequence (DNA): TGTGCCAGCAGCTTAATTGGTAAGAATGAGCAGTTCTTC. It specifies CASSLIGKNEQFF.